The next 6 T cell receptor beta chains were all read from a single sample in a study of blood T cells in healthy people across ages. The authors ran a second PCR of about 6 to 11 cycles using a sample-barcoded 5' primer and a J-beta primer mix. One entry per CDR3 protein, called by TCRdb with MiXCR from the 5' RACE reads. The sample shows nearly 800,000 distinct CDR3 sequences, more than 50% of them seen only once. Sequencing was performed on blood. Receptors originate from a man aged 35-49 years in good health.

This clonotype came up many times. V is TRBV4-2 and J is TRBJ2-5, with D maybe TRBD2 (5 bases). Deletions cut 0 bases from V and 4 bases from J, with 9 bases between. The CDR3 consists of 14 residues. Germline lookup yields CDR1 LGHNA and CDR2 YNFKEQ. As DNA, the CDR3 is TGTGCCAGCAGCCAAGAACTAGGGAGAGAGACCCAGTACTTC. Its translation: CASSQELGRETQYF.

This clonotype has just a few counts. The J gene is TRBJ1-1, the V gene TRBV20-1; D not certain. Trimming pared 7 bases from V and 0 bases from J, leaving 12 bases between. The CDR3 loop spans 13 amino acids. From germline, CDR1 is DFQATT and CDR2 SNEGSKA (reference sequence). The CDR3 region has the DNA TGCAGTGTTCTTGAAAGAATGAACACTGAAGCTTTCTTT. It specifies CSVLERMNTEAFF.

Comments on this clonotype: At one end the junction does not follow the germline gene, possibly because of a read error. The chain uses TRBV20-1 and TRBJ2-1; 8 nucleotides align to TRBD2. Germline V gene data show CDR1 as DFQATT and CDR2 as SNEGSKA (reference sequence). The CDR3 extends over 15 amino acids. The CDR3: CIASSGLASYNEQFF. Written as DNA, the CDR3 is TGCATTGCTTCCTCAGGACTAGCCTCCTACAATGAGCAGTTCTTC.

Here the CDR3 DNA reads TGTGCCAGCAGCAGCCGGGACAGAGGTGGCTACACCTTC. This sequence encodes CASSSRDRGGYTF. The gene calls are TRBV12-3 or TRBV12-4 and TRBJ1-2; TRBD1 aligns across 7 bases. Trimming cost V 6 bases and J 7 bases; bases outside gene matches: 8. There are 13 residues in the CDR3.

This clonotype showed up just a few times. The chain combines TRBV7-2 with TRBJ2-5; 7 bases fit TRBD1. After removal of 5 bases from V and 1 base from J, the junction contained 4 bases not matched to a gene. CDR1 is SGHTA and CDR2 is FQGNSA in the germline V gene. The CDR3 totals 14 residues. The CDR3 here is CASSRGQVQETQYF. CDR3 in DNA: TGTGCCAGCAGCCGAGGACAGGTCCAAGAGACCCAGTACTTC.

This sequence joins TRBV3-1 and TRBJ2-5; maybe TRBD2 (6 bases). Per the germline V gene, CDR1 is LGHDT and CDR2 is YNNKEL (reference sequence). The CDR3 extends over 15 amino acids. The V and J ends lost 4 bases and 11 bases respectively, with 23 bases between them. The CDR3 spells CASSPPGLIRDEQYF. DNA for the CDR3: TGTGCCAGCAGCCCCCCGGGACTGATTCGGGATGAGCAGTACTTC.